This TCR beta chain was sequenced in a study of immune evolution from preneoplasia to lung adenocarcinoma (dated by TCRdb to the early 2020s). Regarding the complete study: The study combined immune gene expression, TCR sequencing and multiplex immunofluorescence to profile immune contexture across lung adenocarcinoma precursors and invasive adenocarcinoma. The overall cohort comprised 53 patients with pulmonary nodules who underwent surgical resection. POLYSOLVER was used to infer Class I HLA alleles from exome data, while LOHHLA was used to detect allele-specific HLA loss. Whole exome sequencing and methylation data from the same cohort of nodules were integrated with the immune data. TCR sequencing data were obtained from 51 patients. According to the study, about 110 samples went through TCR sequencing. Resected precursor lesions (AAH, AIS, MIA) and invasive adenocarcinomas were compared with paired morphologically normal lung tissue. Sample size was determined by specimen availability and not by a prior power calculation. Study-wide findings and limitations: Top T cell clone frequencies were highest in normal lung and appeared to decrease progressively from AAH through AIS, MIA and invasive adenocarcinoma. Because all patients were from Japan and China, applicability to Western populations was uncertain. Findings were based on association rather than direct causation; larger cohorts with long-term follow-up and longitudinal biopsies were deemed needed. Clonality was highest in normal lung, while later-stage lesions appeared to show lower clonality but higher T cell density and diversity.

TCR beta CDR3 regions were sequenced from DNA using the immunoSEQ hsTCRbeta Kit. Processing in the source paper ran as follows. The ImmunoSEQ Analyzer was used to analyse the TCR sequencing data. T cell clonality was defined as 1 minus Pielou's evenness computed on productive rearrangements. T cell diversity was measured with the inverse Simpson index on productive templates. T cell density was defined as TCR beta template counts normalized to usable DNA, with usable DNA estimated by amplifying and sequencing housekeeping genes. Two-sided Kruskal-Wallis tests were used to compare TCR metrics across histologic stages. The table was pulled from immuneACCESS by TCRdb, which kept in-frame rearrangements only. Such tables lose some clones; where checked, under half of the loss comes from unresolved V genes, and the rest has no known cause. V, J and clone size derive from that table, while D and trimming were established from the DNA sequence. This sample has roughly 5,500 clones in its table, and 80% to 90% of those were observed once. The ten largest make up more than 5.5% of the sample.

A remark on this clone: Its antigen is currently not known. The record has no base qualities; no much larger clone is one base away.

The CDR3 starts with the cysteine, ends with the phenylalanine, and has 14 residues. Left in the record is the CDR3 DNA by itself, 42 bases read in frame from the first base. Here V drops 3 bases and J drops 7 bases, and the junction holds 5 bases not matched to any gene. The germline V gene (reference sequence) specifies SEHNR as CDR1 and FQNEAQ as CDR2. The patients had resection in Japan or China between 2014 and 2017. Histologic diagnosis of each case was confirmed independently by two lung cancer pathologists on H&E slides. FFPE tissue was used for DNA isolation with the AllPrep DNA/RNA FFPE Kit.

The sequence joins TRBV7-9 to TRBJ1-2, with 10 central nucleotides matching TRBD1. The specimen was FFPE adjacent normal lung tissue. The clonotype originates from a donor aged 70 or over with lung adenocarcinoma. Here is the DNA: TGTGCCAGCAGCTTGGGACAGGGGCAGGTTGGCTACACCTTC. This sequence encodes CASSLGQGQVGYTF.